This T cell receptor beta chain is from a study of cytomegalovirus exposure and HLA in healthy donors. Germline CDR1 is SGHRS and CDR2 is YFSETQ. V was pared by 6 bases and J by 7 bases, with 10 bases of the junction left unmatched. The length of the CDR3 is 15 residues. A multiplex PCR was run with 60 Vbeta primers and 13 Jbeta primers. Profiling relied on immunoSEQ multiplex PCR, and the TCRdb table lists in-frame clones only, not all of them. The sample features roughly 53,000 clones, with around 12% in its top ten. The chain employs TRBV5-1 and TRBJ2-2; 9 bases agree with TRBD2. This TCR derives from a man between 18 and 35 years old in good health and CMV-seropositive. Sequencing used PBMCs. CDR3 in DNA: TGCGCCAGCACCCCGGGCGGGAGGGCCGGCGGGGAGCTGTTTTTT. It specifies CASTPGGRAGGELFF. The variable domain in full, with the rest retrieved from reference TRBV5-1 and TRBJ2-2, is KAGVTQTPRYLIKTRGQQVTLSCSPISGHRSVSWYQQTPGQGLQFLFEYFSETQRNKGNFPGRFSGRQFSNSRSEMNVSTLELGDSALYLCASTPGGRAGGELFFGEGSRLTVL.